Below, 12 T cell receptor beta chains from the same sample are listed, as sequenced in a study of metastatic and nonmetastatic thyroid tumors (dated by TCRdb to 2019 to 2021). No treatment had been received by any patient before thyroid surgery. Library creation used PCR. Sequenced using an Illumina HiSeq 4000. TCRdb reworked the public reads: Q25 trimming with fastp, MiXCR clone assembly, productive beta chains retained. The table for this sample lists 30,000 to 45,000 clones; roughly a third of them were counted only once. The ten largest clones represent approximately 16% of the sample. The sample consisted of tumor tissue. These receptors were collected from a female donor with papillary thyroid cancer or a benign thyroid nodule (not recorded which). Some clones in this sample may be carry-over from other donors' samples.

This clone was observed once. This chain's CDR3 is CASSRQGSEQYF. The DNA for the CDR3 is TGCGCCAGCAGCCGTCAGGGGTCCGAGCAGTACTTC. J is TRBJ2-7 and V is TRBV5-1, with D perhaps matching TRBD1 (6 bases). The V and J ends lost 4 bases and 6 bases respectively, with 11 bases between them. This CDR3 region has 12 residues. The germline CDR1 and CDR2 sequences are SGHRS and YFSETQ. Combining the CDR3 with reference TRBV5-1 and TRBJ2-7 gives the whole variable domain KAGVTQTPRYLIKTRGQQVTLSCSPISGHRSVSWYQQTPGQGLQFLFEYFSETQRNKGNFPGRFSGRQFSNSRSEMNVSTLELGDSALYLCASSRQGSEQYFGPGTRLTVT.

This chain links TRBV4-3 with TRBJ2-7; tentatively, D is TRBD1 or TRBD2 (5 bases each). The CDR3 has 14 residues. Trimming stripped 2 bases from V and 2 bases from J, with 10 bases between. Germline V gene sequence: CDR1 LGHNA, CDR2 YSLEER. The CDR3 loop is CASSQFGGPYEQYF. The CDR3 DNA sequence: TGCGCCAGCAGCCAATTTGGGGGACCCTACGAGCAGTACTTC.

This chain connects TRBV6-2 or TRBV6-3 to TRBJ2-1, with TRBD2 identical over 8 bases. Germline-derived CDR1 and CDR2 are MNHEY and SVGEGT. J was trimmed by 5 bases and V by 5 bases; bases with no gene match: 11. The CDR3 has 16 amino acids. The CDR3 bases are TGTGCCAGCAGTAAACTAGCGGTCCGCGAAGACAATGAGCAGTTCTTC. Protein product: CASSKLAVREDNEQFF.

This clone came up a few times. The V gene is TRBV27, the J gene TRBJ2-7; no reliable D call. The CDR3 runs to 14 residues. In germline, CDR1 is MNHEY, CDR2 SMNVEV (reference sequence). Trimming left V 5 bases short and J 4 bases short, with 15 bases between. This chain's CDR3 is CASSPLGKKYEQYF. The CDR3 nucleotides read TGTGCCAGCAGTCCCTTAGGGAAAAAGTACGAGCAGTACTTC.

The V and J genes are TRBV20-1 and TRBJ2-7; 7 bases match TRBD2. The junction had 8 bases not matched to a gene; V was cut back by 1 base and J by 5 bases. This CDR3 spans 14 amino acids. Germline-derived CDR1 and CDR2 are DFQATT and SNEGSKA (reference sequence). The CDR3 nucleotides read TGCAGTGCTAGAGCGGCCAGCGGGAACGACGAGCAGTACTTC. As protein: CSARAASGNDEQYF.

This chain uses TRBV5-1 with TRBJ2-2; D remains ambiguous. CDR3 length: 16 amino acids. V lost 2 bases to trimming and J lost 0 bases, with 11 bases between them. Germline values: CDR1 SGHRS, CDR2 YFSETQ. The CDR3 region is CASSLNQASNTGELFF. The CDR3 nucleotides are TGCGCCAGCAGCTTAAATCAGGCGTCGAACACCGGGGAGCTGTTTTTT. Full variable domain (outside the CDR3, taken from reference TRBV5-1 and TRBJ2-2): KAGVTQTPRYLIKTRGQQVTLSCSPISGHRSVSWYQQTPGQGLQFLFEYFSETQRNKGNFPGRFSGRQFSNSRSEMNVSTLELGDSALYLCASSLNQASNTGELFFGEGSRLTVL.

The sample holds a few counts of this clone. This rearrangement joins TRBV6-5 to TRBJ2-1; the D call may be TRBD1 or TRBD2 (5 bases each). CDR1 and CDR2 (germline): MNHEY, SVGAGI. Trimming pared 3 bases from V and 4 bases from J, leaving 10 bases between. The length of the CDR3 is 14 residues. The CDR3 sequence is CASSYNGAYNEQFF. The CDR3 DNA reads as TGTGCCAGCAGTTATAACGGGGCATACAATGAGCAGTTCTTC.

This clone was seen more than once but under ten times. The genes are TRBV19 and TRBJ1-1; 8 nucleotides align to TRBD1. This CDR3 comprises 14 residues. Germline assignment: CDR1 LNHDA and CDR2 SQIVND (reference sequence). With 5 bases clipped from V and 6 bases from J, the junction kept 8 bases outside the gene matches. CDR3 amino acids: CASSLRTGLAEAFF. The CDR3 bases are TGTGCCAGTAGTCTCCGGACAGGGTTGGCTGAAGCTTTCTTT.

In its sample, this clone was seen a few times. The chain has TRBV25-1 and TRBJ2-2, with 8 nucleotides matching TRBD1. The CDR3 totals 15 residues. Trimming at V came to 6 bases and at J to 3 bases, leaving 6 bases not matched to a gene. The germline V gene encodes CDR1 MGHDK and CDR2 SYGVNS. CDR3 region: CASRDQGADTGELFF. The CDR3 coding sequence is TGTGCCAGCAGGGACCAGGGGGCTGACACCGGGGAGCTGTTTTTT.

The chain employs TRBV4-1 and TRBJ2-1, with D possibly being TRBD2 (5 bases). CDR3 size: 15 residues. V was shortened by 0 bases and J by 5 bases, with 11 bases between the two germline ends. Germline values: CDR1 MGHRA, CDR2 YSYEKL. As DNA, the CDR3 is TGCGCCAGCAGCCAAGAAGGGCGGGCGGACAATGAGCAGTTCTTC. As protein: CASSQEGRADNEQFF.

The chain employs TRBV11-3 and TRBJ2-7; 7 positions match TRBD1. This CDR3 contains 13 residues. The germline V gene has CDR1 SGHNT and CDR2 YENEEA. The V and J ends lost 3 bases and 6 bases, in that order; junction bases with no gene match: 5. CDR3 region: CASSFDRAREQYF. In DNA form, the CDR3 reads TGTGCCAGCAGCTTCGACAGGGCTCGCGAGCAGTACTTC.

By share, this clone ranks as large. The chain joins TRBV5-1 to TRBJ1-6; TRBD1 matches at 7 bases. V was pared by 4 bases and J by 4 bases, with 8 bases of the junction left unmatched. CDR1 is SGHRS and CDR2 is YFSETQ in the germline V gene. This CDR3 has 16 residues. The CDR3: CASSPRTGEYNSPLHF. In DNA form, the CDR3 reads TGCGCCAGCAGCCCCCGAACAGGGGAATATAATTCACCCCTCCACTTT.